This is a list of T cell receptor beta chains from one sample in a study of control samples from healthy donors and cancer patients. Using immunoSEQ multiplex PCR, the repertoire was profiled, and TCRdb retains in-frame clones only, with some absent. The data contain roughly 76,000 clones, 94% of them singletons. The sequenced sample was blood. These receptors were obtained from a middle-aged woman in good health. Both conserved end residues are part of each CDR3. The D gene is left open where the match is weak. Not every row has a clone size; where given, it reads once, few, many or a size class.

j_gene	abundance	v_gene	d_gene	CDR3nt	CDR3aa
TRBJ1-5	once	TRBV3-1/TRBV3-2	TRBD1	TGTGCCAGCAGCCGTGGGACAGTCGGTAATCAGCCCCAGCATTTT	CASSRGTVGNQPQHF
TRBJ1-4	NA	TRBV4-1	NA	TGCGCCAGCAGCCAAGATGGGCCCATAAGGGGTGAAAAACTGTTTTTT	CASSQDGPIRGEKLFF
TRBJ2-1	NA	TRBV18	TRBD2	TGTGCCAGCTCCACGCGGGAGCCCACCTACAATGAGCAGTTCTTC	CASSTREPTYNEQFF
TRBJ2-1	NA	TRBV6-4	NA	TGTGCCAGCAGCGCTACCGGGGCGAGGGACAATGAGCAGTTCTTC	CASSATGARDNEQFF
TRBJ1-1	NA	TRBV7-9	NA	TGTGCCAGCAGCTTACAGGGCAACACTGAAGCTTTCTTT	CASSLQGNTEAFF
TRBJ1-1	NA	TRBV13	NA	TGTGCCAGCAGCCTTCGACCGTTCAACACTGAAGCTTTCTTT	CASSLRPFNTEAFF
TRBJ1-1	NA	TRBV12-3/TRBV12-4	TRBD1	TGTGCCAGCAGTTTACAACAGGGGGGCGAAGCTTTCTTT	CASSLQQGGEAFF
TRBJ2-6	NA	TRBV7-2	NA	TGTGCCAGCAGCTTAGCTGGGGGCTACTCCTCTGGGGCCAACGTCCTGACTTTC	CASSLAGGYSSGANVLTF
TRBJ1-2	few	TRBV19	NA	TGTGCCAGTAGTCCGGGGGCTTACTATGGCTACACCTTC	CASSPGAYYGYTF
TRBJ1-2	NA	TRBV5-1	NA	TGCGCCAGCAGCTCGACTGGAAACAGCGCTTGGGGCTACACCTTC	CASSSTGNSAWGYTF
TRBJ2-7	NA	TRBV5-1	NA	TGCGCCAGCAGCCCTACGGGGCTCACCCTCTACGAGCAGTACTTC	CASSPTGLTLYEQYF
TRBJ2-5	NA	TRBV29-1	NA	TGCAGCGTTGCCGTCTCGTCCACTCAAGAGACCCAGTACTTC	CSVAVSSTQETQYF
TRBJ1-2	NA	TRBV28	TRBD1	TGTGCCAGCAGGTGGGGAGGGGGCATAGGATATGGCTACACCTTC	CASRWGGGIGYGYTF
TRBJ2-1	NA	TRBV9	NA	TGTGCCAGCAGCTTCCAGGCCGACAATGAGCAGTTCTTC	CASSFQADNEQFF
TRBJ2-3	NA	TRBV19	TRBD1	TGTGCCAGTAGCCCGGACAGGGCGCAGGCAGATACGCAGTATTTT	CASSPDRAQADTQYF
TRBJ2-3	NA	TRBV6-5	TRBD1	TGTGCCAGCAGGGTGTGGACAGGGACAGATACGCAGTATTTT	CASRVWTGTDTQYF
TRBJ2-1	NA	TRBV30	TRBD2	TGTGCCTGGAGATATAGCGGGGATCGGAGTGAGCAGTTCTTC	CAWRYSGDRSEQFF
TRBJ2-3	once	TRBV28	TRBD2	TGTGCCAGCAGTTCCAAGCGGGTGCTGCAGCGGGGGGGGATAAATACGCAGTATTTT	CASSSKRVLQRGGINTQYF
TRBJ2-1	NA	TRBV5-8	TRBD2	TGTGCCAGCAGCTTGTCACTAGCGGGAGAGATGGGTGAGCAGTTCTTC	CASSLSLAGEMGEQFF
TRBJ2-1	once	TRBV7-2	TRBD2	TGTGCCAGCAGCTTATCGGGGGGCTCCTACAATGAGCAGTTCTTC	CASSLSGGSYNEQFF
TRBJ1-6	NA	TRBV3-1/TRBV3-2	NA	TGTGCCAGCAGCCAAGGGGCTCGTTCACCCCTCCACTTT	CASSQGARSPLHF
TRBJ1-5	once	TRBV18	NA	TGTGCCAGCTCACCCCTGGGACTCAACAATCAGCCCCAGCATTTT	CASSPLGLNNQPQHF
TRBJ2-5	NA	TRBV28	TRBD2	TGTGCCAGCACCCTAGCGGGGGGGCAAGAGACCCAGTACTTC	CASTLAGGQETQYF
TRBJ1-1	NA	TRBV4-2	NA	TGTGCCAGCAGCCAAGTGCTCGAGAACACTGAAGCTTTCTTT	CASSQVLENTEAFF
TRBJ1-5	NA	TRBV19	NA	TGTGCCAGTAGTATAGGGGTCTTCAGCCAGCCCCAGCATTTT	CASSIGVFSQPQHF
TRBJ2-4	NA	TRBV30	NA	TGTGCCTGGAGTGTATCGGGAGCCGGCAAAAACATTCAGTACTTC	CAWSVSGAGKNIQYF
TRBJ1-1	NA	TRBV29-1	NA	TGCAGCGGTACAGGGAGCGAAGCTTTCTTT	CSGTGSEAFF
TRBJ1-4	NA	TRBV7-9	NA	TGTGCCAGCAGCTTGTCGCAAGGGGAAAAACTGTTTTTT	CASSLSQGEKLFF
TRBJ2-7	NA	TRBV4-3	TRBD1	TGCGCCAGCAGCCCCACAGGGGCGCACGCCTACGAGCAGTACTTC	CASSPTGAHAYEQYF
TRBJ2-2	once	TRBV4-1	NA	TGCGCCAGCAGCTCTTCCACCGGGGAGCTGTTTTTT	CASSSSTGELFF
TRBJ2-6	NA	TRBV19	NA	TGTGCTAGTACCGGGCCGGGAGGGGCCAACGTCCTGACTTTC	CASTGPGGANVLTF
TRBJ2-3	once	TRBV12-3/TRBV12-4	NA	TGTGCCAGCAGTTTATGGGCTGATACGCAGTATTTT	CASSLWADTQYF
TRBJ1-4	once	TRBV5-6	TRBD1	TGTGCCAGCAGTTTACAGGGGGCGTTTAATGAAAAACTGTTTTTT	CASSLQGAFNEKLFF
TRBJ2-1	NA	TRBV7-9	NA	TGTGCCAGCCGCGAGGGCTCCTACAATGAGCAGTTCTTC	CASREGSYNEQFF
TRBJ2-1	NA	TRBV7-9	NA	TGTGCCAGCAGCACCCGAGGGTACAATGAGCAGTTCTTC	CASSTRGYNEQFF
TRBJ1-2	NA	TRBV19	TRBD1	TGTGCCAGTAGTACTGGGACAGGAGGGCCCCTATATGGCTACACCTTC	CASSTGTGGPLYGYTF
TRBJ1-6	NA	TRBV7-3	NA	TGTGCCAGCAGCTTAACGCCCTCGGGGAATTCACCCCTCCACTTT	CASSLTPSGNSPLHF
TRBJ2-3	NA	TRBV4-1	TRBD2	TGCGCCAGCAGCCAAGCCCCCTCGCCCGGGGGGATCACAGATACGCAGTATTTT	CASSQAPSPGGITDTQYF
TRBJ1-1	NA	TRBV30	NA	TGTGCCTGGAGTGTAACGAACACTGAAGCTTTCTTT	CAWSVTNTEAFF
TRBJ2-7	NA	TRBV19	NA	TGTGCCAGTAGTATCACGGGGGGCCCCTACAACGAGCAGTACTTC	CASSITGGPYNEQYF
TRBJ1-2	once	TRBV4-2	TRBD1	TGTGCCAGCAGGGATTCGGACAGGGAGTTTTTCGACGGCTACACCTTC	CASRDSDREFFDGYTF
TRBJ2-1	NA	TRBV27	TRBD2	TGTGCCAGCAACACAATACTAGCGGGGATTTACAATGAGCAGTTCTTC	CASNTILAGIYNEQFF
TRBJ1-1	NA	TRBV6-5	NA	TGTGCCAGCAGTTACTCGATCGGTCTCAACACTGAAGCTTTCTTT	CASSYSIGLNTEAFF